Listed below are T cell receptor beta chains from one sample, sequenced in a study of blood T cell repertoires in COVID-19. Sequencing used immunoSEQ multiplex PCR; TCRdb keeps in-frame clones, though not all of them. The sample has approximately 190,000 clones, around 86% seen once. The specimen sequenced was peripheral blood. These receptors were obtained from a woman in her forties with acute or convalescent COVID-19. Both conserved end residues are part of each CDR3. Fields, in order: D gene, V gene, clone size, J gene, CDR3 protein, CDR3 DNA. A D gene is named only where the DNA matches it firmly. A row's size may be missing; if present it is once, few, many or a size class.

>-|TRBV2|few|TRBJ1-5
CASSSDRNQPQHF
TGTGCCAGCAGTTCGGACAGAAATCAGCCCCAGCATTTT
>-|TRBV18|-|TRBJ1-1
CASSPVVGGTEAFF
TGTGCCAGCTCCCCCGTTGTCGGAGGCACTGAAGCTTTCTTT
>-|TRBV7-2|-|TRBJ2-2
CASSFFSTGELFF
TGTGCCAGCAGCTTTTTTAGCACCGGGGAGCTGTTTTTT
>-|TRBV27|once|TRBJ1-6
CASSLPPGGRYPNYNSPLHF
TGTGCCAGCAGTCTCCCCCCAGGTGGCAGGTACCCTAACTATAATTCACCCCTCCACTTT
>-|TRBV18|-|TRBJ1-4
CASSPPVGRGSEKLFF
TGTGCCAGCTCACCACCGGTGGGGCGCGGGAGCGAAAAACTGTTTTTT
>TRBD1|TRBV3-1/TRBV3-2|-|TRBJ1-6
CASSDRGDNSPLHF
TGTGCCAGCAGCGACAGGGGGGATAATTCACCCCTCCACTTT
>TRBD2|TRBV5-4|-|TRBJ2-5
CASSLAGGEETQYF
TGTGCCAGCAGCTTGGCGGGGGGGGAAGAGACCCAGTACTTC
>TRBD1|TRBV19|-|TRBJ1-1
CASSITTGFTEAFF
TGTGCCAGTAGTATAACGACAGGGTTCACTGAAGCTTTCTTT
>TRBD2|TRBV3-1/TRBV3-2|-|TRBJ2-1
CASSPSASGDNEQFF
TGTGCCAGCAGCCCCTCGGCTAGCGGTGACAATGAGCAGTTCTTC
>-|TRBV5-1|few|TRBJ2-3
CASRQGTDTQYF
TGCGCCAGCAGGCAGGGGACAGATACGCAGTATTTT
>-|TRBV28|-|TRBJ2-2
CASSRTGELFF
TGTGCCAGCAGCCGCACCGGGGAGCTGTTTTTT
>-|TRBV5-1|-|TRBJ2-7
CASSLRQGYEQYF
TGCGCCAGCAGCTTGCGGCAGGGCTACGAGCAGTACTTC
>-|TRBV3-1/TRBV3-2|few|TRBJ1-2
CASSQLRTAYGYTF
TGTGCCAGCAGCCAACTAAGGACAGCCTATGGCTACACCTTC
>TRBD1|TRBV5-1|-|TRBJ2-7
CASTDPRQGAYEQYF
TGCGCCAGCACCGACCCGAGACAGGGGGCGTACGAGCAGTACTTC
>-|TRBV15|-|TRBJ2-7
CATSNGGAGRESYEQYF
TGTGCCACCAGCAATGGGGGCGCTGGGCGGGAGAGCTACGAGCAGTACTTC
>-|TRBV6-5|-|TRBJ2-5
CASMGVLGGGETQYF
TGTGCCAGCATGGGTGTCTTAGGGGGGGGAGAGACCCAGTACTTC
>TRBD1|TRBV2|-|TRBJ2-7
CASSDDRDLSYEQYF
TGTGCCAGCAGTGACGACAGGGACCTCTCCTACGAGCAGTACTTC
>TRBD1|TRBV2|-|TRBJ1-2
CASSESAGQGRAYTF
TGTGCCAGCAGTGAAAGTGCGGGACAGGGTAGGGCCTACACCTTC
>TRBD2|TRBV7-2|once|TRBJ2-2
CASSFKGLAAGELFF
TGTGCCAGCAGCTTTAAGGGACTAGCGGCTGGGGAGCTGTTTTTT
>TRBD2|TRBV11-3|-|TRBJ2-7
CASSFSPRGGEQYF
TGTGCCAGCAGCTTTAGCCCCCGCGGGGGGGAGCAGTACTTC
>-|TRBV6-2/TRBV6-3|-|TRBJ2-1
CASSPRVGGYNEQFF
TGTGCCAGCAGCCCTCGGGTGGGTGGATACAATGAGCAGTTCTTC
>-|TRBV12-3/TRBV12-4|once|TRBJ1-1
CASSLQRNTEAFF
TGTGCCAGCAGTTTACAGCGGAACACTGAAGCTTTCTTT
>TRBD1|TRBV5-4|-|TRBJ2-7
CASSRGQGGEQYF
TGTGCCAGCAGCCGTGGACAGGGGGGCGAGCAGTACTTC
>TRBD2|TRBV7-2|few|TRBJ2-5
CASSPGGGPGVKETQYF
TGTGCCAGCAGCCCCGGCGGGGGGCCTGGGGTTAAGGAGACCCAGTACTTC
>TRBD1|TRBV5-1|once|TRBJ2-5
CASSLMGQGGQETQYF
TGCGCCAGCAGCTTAATGGGACAGGGGGGCCAAGAGACCCAGTACTTC
>TRBD2|TRBV6-1|once|TRBJ2-7
CASSEPGGRSYEQYF
TGTGCCAGCAGTGAACCTGGCGGGAGGTCCTACGAGCAGTACTTC
>TRBD1|TRBV5-1|-|TRBJ1-4
CASSLGQGAFEKLFF
TGCGCCAGCAGCTTGGGGCAGGGGGCGTTTGAAAAACTGTTTTTT
>TRBD1|TRBV9|-|TRBJ1-2
CASSAGQGYYGYTF
TGTGCCAGCAGCGCCGGACAGGGGTACTATGGCTACACCTTC
>-|TRBV18|-|TRBJ2-3
CASSPPLGRVPDTQYF
TGTGCCAGCTCACCACCGTTGGGCAGGGTCCCAGATACGCAGTATTTT
>TRBD2|TRBV9|-|TRBJ2-1
CASSGWTSGKYSNEQFF
TGTGCCAGCAGCGGCTGGACTAGCGGGAAATACTCCAATGAGCAGTTCTTC
>TRBD2|TRBV10-3|few|TRBJ2-6
CAISPSGGFSGANVLTF
TGTGCCATCAGTCCTAGCGGGGGGTTCTCTGGGGCCAACGTCCTGACTTTC
>-|TRBV30|-|TRBJ1-2
CAWSVGAGPYGYTF
TGTGCCTGGAGTGTAGGGGCAGGGCCCTATGGCTACACCTTC
>TRBD1|TRBV19|-|TRBJ1-1
CASSRTGGIPEAFF
TGTGCCAGTTCTCGGACAGGGGGCATCCCTGAAGCTTTCTTT
>-|TRBV28|-|TRBJ1-3
CASDGPGRGGNTIYF
TGTGCCAGCGACGGCCCAGGACGGGGAGGAAACACCATATATTTT
>TRBD1|TRBV24-1|-|TRBJ1-5
CATSDTTGGWGNQPQHF
TGTGCCACCAGTGATACAACAGGGGGCTGGGGCAATCAGCCCCAGCATTTT
>-|TRBV27|-|TRBJ1-2
CASSPRTSPSYGYTF
TGTGCCAGCAGTCCCCGGACAAGTCCTTCGTATGGCTACACCTTC
>-|TRBV6-5|once|TRBJ1-6
CASRIHGAGSPLHF
TGTGCCAGCAGGATACACGGTGCAGGTTCACCCCTCCACTTT
>-|TRBV12-3/TRBV12-4|-|TRBJ1-2
CASSLWGGGYTF
TGTGCCAGCAGTTTATGGGGAGGTGGCTACACCTTC
>-|TRBV7-2|-|TRBJ1-5
CASSWDFGNQPQHF
TGTGCCAGCAGCTGGGACTTCGGGAATCAGCCCCAGCATTTT
>-|TRBV6-5|few|TRBJ2-1
CASSYMGAWGNEQFF
TGTGCCAGCAGTTACATGGGGGCATGGGGCAATGAGCAGTTCTTC
>-|TRBV3-1/TRBV3-2|-|TRBJ1-2
CASSQFREDGYTF
TGTGCCAGCAGCCAATTCAGGGAGGATGGCTACACCTTC
>-|TRBV20-1|-|TRBJ2-7
CSASVSSYEQYF
TGCAGTGCTAGTGTGTCTAGCTACGAGCAGTACTTC
>TRBD1|TRBV6-5|few|TRBJ2-7
CASSYGRQGYEQYF
TGTGCCAGCAGTTACGGGAGACAGGGTTACGAGCAGTACTTC
>-|TRBV7-3|-|TRBJ1-2
CASSLGGNGYTF
TGTGCCAGCAGCTTGGGAGGAAATGGCTACACCTTC
>TRBD1|TRBV13|-|TRBJ2-1
CASSSYRQGKSSYNEQFF
TGTGCCAGCAGCAGTTACCGACAGGGAAAGAGCTCCTACAATGAGCAGTTCTTC
>TRBD1|TRBV6-1|-|TRBJ2-7
CASSELGTGGIYEQYF
TGTGCCAGCAGTGAACTAGGGACAGGGGGAATCTACGAGCAGTACTTC
>-|TRBV12-3/TRBV12-4|-|TRBJ1-6
CASSSATASPLHF
TGTGCCAGCAGTTCCGCGACAGCCTCACCCCTCCACTTT
>-|TRBV5-1|-|TRBJ1-2
CASSLDPPGAGYTF
TGCGCCAGCAGCTTGGACCCCCCCGGTGCTGGCTACACCTTC
>TRBD2|TRBV11-2|-|TRBJ2-7
CASSLSPGLAYEQYF
TGTGCCAGCAGCTTATCCCCGGGACTAGCGTACGAGCAGTACTTC
>-|TRBV10-3|few|TRBJ2-1
CAISEKGPNNEQFF
TGTGCCATCAGTGAGAAGGGGCCCAACAATGAGCAGTTCTTC
>-|TRBV29-1|once|TRBJ2-1
CSVHRVEGNEQFF
TGCAGCGTCCACAGGGTAGAAGGCAATGAGCAGTTCTTC
>-|TRBV5-1|-|TRBJ1-1
CASSLGGMNTEAFF
TGCGCCAGCAGCTTGGGGGGCATGAACACTGAAGCTTTCTTT
>-|TRBV4-2|-|TRBJ1-6
CASSRDRGMDSPLHF
TGTGCCAGCAGCCGTGACCGGGGGATGGATTCACCCCTCCACTTT